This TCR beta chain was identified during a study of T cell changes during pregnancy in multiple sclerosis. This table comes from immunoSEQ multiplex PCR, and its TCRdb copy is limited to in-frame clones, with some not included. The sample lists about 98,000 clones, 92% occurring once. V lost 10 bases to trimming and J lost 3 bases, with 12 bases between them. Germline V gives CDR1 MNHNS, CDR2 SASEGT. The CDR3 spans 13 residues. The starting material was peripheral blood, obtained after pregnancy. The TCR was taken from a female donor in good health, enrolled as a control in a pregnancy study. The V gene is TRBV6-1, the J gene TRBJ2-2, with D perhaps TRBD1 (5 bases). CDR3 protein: CATGRPDTGELFF. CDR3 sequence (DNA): TGTGCCACAGGGCGCCCGGACACCGGGGAGCTGTTTTTT.